Each of the 13 T cell receptor beta chains below was sequenced from the same sample in a study of T-cell reconstitution after alpha-beta-depleted transplantation in children. Unique molecular identifiers were incorporated into the prepared TCRbeta library. TCRdb reprocessed the PCR reads via MiXCR and lists one record per CDR3 protein. The sample records fewer than 150,000 distinct CDR3 sequences, more than 20% being singletons. The sequencing here drew on PBMCs, mostly from graft donor cells, taken 180 days after TCRalphabeta/CD19-depleted stem cell transplant. The receptors were gathered from a male patient between 2 and 15 years old who had a stem cell transplant for chronic granulomatous disease, so the T cells may come from the graft donor.

This clonotype was counted at least ten times. The rearrangement joins TRBV7-8 to TRBJ1-1; D is unresolved. CDR3 length: 14 amino acids. Trimming stripped 1 base from V and 1 base from J, with 7 bases between. The germline V gene has CDR1 SGHVS and CDR2 FQNEAQ. The CDR3 nucleotides read TGTGCCAGCAGCTTAGTTCGGAAGAACACTGAAGCTTTCTTT. Translation: CASSLVRKNTEAFF. Based on the CDR3 plus reference TRBV7-8 and TRBJ1-1, the full variable domain is GAGVSQSPRYKVAKRGQDVALRCDPISGHVSLFWYQQALGQGPEFLTYFQNEAQLDKSGLPSDRFFAERPEGSVSTLKIQRTQQEDSAVYLCASSLVRKNTEAFFGQGTRLTVV.

This clonotype came up many times. The chain links TRBV6-5 to TRBJ2-1, with 12 bases identical to TRBD2. Germline values: CDR1 MNHEY, CDR2 SVGAGI. The CDR3 loop spans 15 amino acids. Trimming removed 4 bases from V and 8 bases from J; junction bases left unmatched: 6. CDR3 in amino acids: CASSSTSGRSYEQFF. The CDR3 DNA sequence: TGTGCCAGCAGTTCCACTAGCGGGAGGTCGTATGAGCAGTTCTTC.

The J gene is TRBJ2-1, the V gene TRBV12-3 or TRBV12-4; 9 bases are shared with TRBD1. The CDR3 is 15 residues long. J gave up 4 bases and V 7 bases, and 8 bases lay outside the gene matches. Here the CDR3 reads CASKQTGGEYNEQFF. The CDR3 DNA reads as TGTGCCAGCAAGCAGACAGGGGGTGAATACAATGAGCAGTTCTTC.

This chain uses TRBV10-3 with TRBJ2-1; the D gene could be TRBD1 or TRBD2 (5 bases each). There are 13 residues in the CDR3. Germline lookup yields CDR1 ENHRY and CDR2 SYGVKD. Trimming pared 10 bases from V and 9 bases from J, leaving 19 bases between. CDR3 region: CATSGTDLGEQFF. The CDR3 DNA is TGTGCCACTTCCGGGACGGACCTTGGTGAGCAGTTCTTC.

The chain carries TRBV6-1 and TRBJ2-2; D not certain. This CDR3 has 14 amino acids. The germline V and J ends were trimmed by 6 bases and 4 bases, with 12 bases remaining between them. The germline gives CDR1 MNHNS, CDR2 SASEGT. The CDR3 loop reads CASREPPGTGELFF. CDR3 nucleotides: TGTGCCAGCAGAGAACCCCCGGGCACCGGGGAGCTGTTTTTT.

This clonotype was observed a handful of times. The chain uses TRBV12-3 or TRBV12-4 and TRBJ2-7; 11 nucleotides match TRBD1. V lost 5 bases and J lost 7; bases outside the gene matches: 7. CDR3 length: 14 amino acids. This chain's CDR3 is CASSLGQGAREQYF. CDR3 nucleotides: TGTGCCAGCAGTCTTGGACAGGGGGCGCGGGAGCAGTACTTC.

The V call is TRBV2, the J call TRBJ2-1; 10 positions agree with TRBD1. Germline V CDR1 and CDR2: SNHLY, FYNNEI. The V segment lost 7 bases and the J segment 8 bases; nucleotides outside the gene matches: 8. This CDR3 has 14 residues. The CDR3, as DNA: TGTGCCAGCATTCCGACAGGGGGCTTCGATGAGCAGTTCTTC. Encoded protein: CASIPTGGFDEQFF.

This clonotype was counted ten times or more. The rearrangement joins TRBV29-1 to TRBJ2-1; D is unresolved. This CDR3 comprises 13 residues. V lost 2 bases and J lost 5, with 10 bases in between. CDR1 and CDR2 from the germline V gene are SQVTM and ANQGSEA. In DNA, the CDR3 is TGCAGCGTTGAAACCAGGAAGCACAATGAGCAGTTCTTC. This codes for CSVETRKHNEQFF.

A few counts support this clonotype. The CDR3 coding sequence is TGCGCCAGCAGCGAGGCAGAGACCCAGTACTTC. Translated: CASSEAETQYF. The chain couples TRBV5-1 to TRBJ2-5; no reliable D call. The V end was cut by 4 bases, the J end by 4 bases, with 5 bases between. The CDR3 is 11 residues long. CDR1 is SGHRS and CDR2 is YFSETQ in the germline V gene.

This clonotype has at least ten counts. CDR3 DNA sequence: TGCAGCGTCACGGGCGGGAGGCCCAGCTCCTACAATGAGCAGTTCTTC. This sequence encodes CSVTGGRPSSYNEQFF. The genes are TRBV29-1 and TRBJ2-1, with 8 bases matching TRBD2. The CDR3 contains 16 residues. Per germline, CDR1 SQVTM and CDR2 ANQGSEA. Trimming removed 6 bases from V and 0 bases from J; junction bases left unmatched: 10.

The chain employs TRBV18 and TRBJ2-2; D call uncertain. There are 13 residues in the CDR3. V was cut by 5 bases and J by 2 bases, with 6 bases left in between. Germline V lookup: CDR1 KGHSH, CDR2 LQKENI. The CDR3 bases are TGTGCCAGCTCAGCAGGTAACACCGGGGAGCTGTTTTTT. Protein: CASSAGNTGELFF.

This clonotype was recorded many times. The chain joins TRBV7-8 to TRBJ1-3; 7 positions match TRBD1. Germline V lookup: CDR1 SGHVS, CDR2 FQNEAQ. After removal of 4 bases from V and 2 bases from J, the junction contained 5 bases not matched to a gene. The CDR3 is made up of 15 amino acids. The CDR3 loop reads CASSSDRAAGNTIYF. CDR3 bases: TGTGCCAGCAGCTCTGACAGGGCTGCTGGAAACACCATATATTTT.

This clonotype has more than one count but fewer than ten. This chain joins TRBV12-3 or TRBV12-4 and TRBJ1-5; D may be TRBD1 (6 bases). This CDR3 is 13 amino acids long. Trimming left V 2 bases short and J 5 bases short, with 7 bases between. Here the CDR3 reads CASSLKGDQPQHF. The CDR3 bases are TGTGCCAGCAGTTTAAAGGGGGATCAGCCCCAGCATTTT.